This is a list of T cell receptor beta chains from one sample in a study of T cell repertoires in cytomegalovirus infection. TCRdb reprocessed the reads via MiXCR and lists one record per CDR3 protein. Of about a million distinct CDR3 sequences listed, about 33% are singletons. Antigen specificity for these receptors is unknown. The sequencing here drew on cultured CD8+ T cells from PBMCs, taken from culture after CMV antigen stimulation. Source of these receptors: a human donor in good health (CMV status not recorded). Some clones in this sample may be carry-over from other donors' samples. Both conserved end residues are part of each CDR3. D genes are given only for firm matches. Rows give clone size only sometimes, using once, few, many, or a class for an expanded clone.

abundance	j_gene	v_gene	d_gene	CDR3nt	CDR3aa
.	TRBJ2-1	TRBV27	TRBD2	TGTGCCAGCAGTTTCATTAGCGGGGGGGGAAACAATGAGCAGTTCTTC	CASSFISGGGNNEQFF
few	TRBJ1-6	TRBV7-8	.	TGTGCCAGCAGCTCGCCGGGACGGCTTAATTCACCCCTCCACTTT	CASSSPGRLNSPLHF
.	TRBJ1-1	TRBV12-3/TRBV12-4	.	TGTGCCAGCAGTTTTGGGGCAGGGGAGACTGAAGCTTTCTTT	CASSFGAGETEAFF
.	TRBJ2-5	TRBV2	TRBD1	TGTGCCAGCAGGGGGACAGGGGACGGAGAGACCCAGTACTTC	CASRGTGDGETQYF
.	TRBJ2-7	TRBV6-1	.	TGTGCCAGCAGGGACAGCGGTTCCTACGAGCAGTACTTC	CASRDSGSYEQYF
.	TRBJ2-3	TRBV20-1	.	TGCAGTGCTCTTAGCGACAGCAGCACAGATACGCAGTATTTT	CSALSDSSTDTQYF
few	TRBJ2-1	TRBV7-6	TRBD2	TGTGCCAGCAGCTTAGGTAGCGGGGGGGCGGGTGAGCAGTTCTTC	CASSLGSGGAGEQFF
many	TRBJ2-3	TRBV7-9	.	TGTGCCAGCAGCTTAGACTCATACGACCAGAACACAGATACGCAGTATTTT	CASSLDSYDQNTDTQYF
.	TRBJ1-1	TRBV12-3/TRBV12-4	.	TGTGCCAGCAGCCCTGATTTGGGGGAAGATTGGACTCAAGCTTTCTTT	CASSPDLGEDWTQAFF
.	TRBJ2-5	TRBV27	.	TGTGCCAGCAGTTTATCACGGGAGTCTTGGGTAGAGGAGACCCAGTACTTC	CASSLSRESWVEETQYF
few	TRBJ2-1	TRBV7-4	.	TGTGCCGGGTCACTAGCTTACAATGAGCAGTTCTTC	CAGSLAYNEQFF
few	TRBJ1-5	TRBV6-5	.	TGTGCCAGCAGACCTCGACCGAGAATTAGCAATCAGCCCCAGCATTTT	CASRPRPRISNQPQHF
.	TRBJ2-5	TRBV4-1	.	TGCGCCAGCAGCCAGTCTCCGGGACCCCAAGAGACCCAGTACTTC	CASSQSPGPQETQYF
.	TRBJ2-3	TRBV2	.	TGTGCCAGCAGTGAAGCCACCTTTAATACGCAGTATTTT	CASSEATFNTQYF
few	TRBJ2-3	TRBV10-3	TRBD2	TGTGCCATCAGTGTCCTAGCGGGAGGTAGCACAGATACGCAGTATTTT	CAISVLAGGSTDTQYF
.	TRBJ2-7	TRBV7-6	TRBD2	TGTGCCAGCAGCCCCCGGGAGGGTCACGAGCAGTACTTC	CASSPREGHEQYF
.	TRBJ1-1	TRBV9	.	TGTGCCAGCAGCGATCCCACGGGGCCCGGGGGAACTGAAGCTTTCTTT	CASSDPTGPGGTEAFF
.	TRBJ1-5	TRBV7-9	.	TGTGCCAGCAGCCCCCCTGGGTGGACAGTTCAGCCCCAGCATTTT	CASSPPGWTVQPQHF
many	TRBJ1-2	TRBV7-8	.	TGTGCCAGCAGCTGGACCGAGGACACCGCCATCTCCCACTATGGCTACACCTTC	CASSWTEDTAISHYGYTF
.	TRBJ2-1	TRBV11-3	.	TGTGCCAGCAGCGAGTGGAGCGACAGAAACAATGAGCAGTTCTTC	CASSEWSDRNNEQFF
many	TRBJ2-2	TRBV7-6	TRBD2	TGTGCCAGCAGCCCGGGGACTAGCGTGGGCGGGGAGCTGTTTTTT	CASSPGTSVGGELFF
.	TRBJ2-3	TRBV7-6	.	TGTGCCAGCAGCTCAAGGGACCGCACAGATACGCAGTATTTT	CASSSRDRTDTQYF
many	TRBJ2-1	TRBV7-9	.	TGTGCCAGCAGCTTCGACCCAGGAATGTACAATGAGCAGTTCTTC	CASSFDPGMYNEQFF
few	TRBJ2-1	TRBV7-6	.	TGTGCCAGCAGCTTGTTGGCGGGGGCTTTGGTAGAGCAGTTCTTC	CASSLLAGALVEQFF
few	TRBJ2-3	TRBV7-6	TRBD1	TGTGCCAGCAGCTCACCGGGACAGGGGTCAGATACGCAGTATTTT	CASSSPGQGSDTQYF
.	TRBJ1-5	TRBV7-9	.	TGTGCCAGCAGCTTAGAGAAAAGCCAGCCCCAGCATTTT	CASSLEKSQPQHF
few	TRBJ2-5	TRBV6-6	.	.	CATQGQGTQYFGPGTRLLVYF
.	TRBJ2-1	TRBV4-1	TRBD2	TGCGCCAGCAGCCAACATAGCGGGGGGAACAATGAGCAGTTCTTC	CASSQHSGGNNEQFF
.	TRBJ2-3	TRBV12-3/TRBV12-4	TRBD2	TGTGCCAGCAGTCTCTGGACTAGCGGGATCACAGATACGCAGTATTTT	CASSLWTSGITDTQYF
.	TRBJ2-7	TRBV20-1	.	TGCAGTGCTAGAGTAACCGGGACACCTTTTAGCTTGTACGAGCAGTACTTC	CSARVTGTPFSLYEQYF
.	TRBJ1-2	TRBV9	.	TGTGCCAGCAGCGTAGGAGACCAAATCGGGAGCTATGGCTACACCTTC	CASSVGDQIGSYGYTF